This TCR beta chain is drawn from a study of cytomegalovirus exposure and HLA in healthy donors. The PCR employed 60 Vbeta primers together with 13 Jbeta primers. Measured with immunoSEQ multiplex PCR; TCRdb has only the in-frame clones, and not every one. The sample shows 100,000 to 150,000 clones, approximately 80% of them seen only once. Germline V gene data show CDR1 as LGHNA and CDR2 as YNFKEQ. The length of the CDR3 is 14 residues. Trimming cost V 4 bases and J 7 bases, with 14 bases left between them. This TCR was sampled from a man in his fifties or sixties in good health and CMV-seropositive. This chain uses TRBV4-2 with TRBJ2-1; D might be TRBD2 (5 bases). Sequenced material: PBMCs. The CDR3 region is CASSPLGSRNEQFF. CDR3 DNA sequence: TGTGCCAGCAGCCCGCTTGGGAGTAGGAATGAGCAGTTCTTC.